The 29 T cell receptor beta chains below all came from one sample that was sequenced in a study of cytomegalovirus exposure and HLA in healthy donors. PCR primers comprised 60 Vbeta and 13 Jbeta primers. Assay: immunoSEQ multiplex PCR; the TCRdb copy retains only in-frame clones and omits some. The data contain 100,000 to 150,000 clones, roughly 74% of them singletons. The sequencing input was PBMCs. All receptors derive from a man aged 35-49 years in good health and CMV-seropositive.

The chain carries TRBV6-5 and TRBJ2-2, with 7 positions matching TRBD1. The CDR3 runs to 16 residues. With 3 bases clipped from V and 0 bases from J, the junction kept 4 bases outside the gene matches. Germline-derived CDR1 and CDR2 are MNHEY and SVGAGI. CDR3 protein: CASSYSTGSNTGELFF. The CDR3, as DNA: TGTGCCAGCAGTTATTCGACAGGGTCGAACACCGGGGAGCTGTTTTTT.

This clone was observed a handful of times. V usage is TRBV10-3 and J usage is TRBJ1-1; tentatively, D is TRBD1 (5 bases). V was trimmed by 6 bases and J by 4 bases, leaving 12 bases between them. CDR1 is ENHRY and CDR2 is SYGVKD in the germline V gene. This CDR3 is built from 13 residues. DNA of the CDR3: TGTGCCATCAGCCTCGGGGGAGGCACTGAAGCTTTCTTT. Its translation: CAISLGGGTEAFF.

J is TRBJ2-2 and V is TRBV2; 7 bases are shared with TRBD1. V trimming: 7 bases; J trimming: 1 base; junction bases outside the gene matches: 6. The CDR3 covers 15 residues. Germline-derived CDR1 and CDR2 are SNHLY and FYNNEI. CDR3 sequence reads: CASTPGQQNTGELFF. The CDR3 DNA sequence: TGTGCCAGCACCCCGGGACAGCAGAACACCGGGGAGCTGTTTTTT.

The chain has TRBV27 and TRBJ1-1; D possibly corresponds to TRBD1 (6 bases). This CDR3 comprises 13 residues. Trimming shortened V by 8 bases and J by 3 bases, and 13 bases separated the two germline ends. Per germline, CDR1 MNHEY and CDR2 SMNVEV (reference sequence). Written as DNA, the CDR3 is TGTGCCAGCGGGGGCGGGAGGTACACTGAAGCTTTCTTT. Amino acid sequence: CASGGGRYTEAFF.

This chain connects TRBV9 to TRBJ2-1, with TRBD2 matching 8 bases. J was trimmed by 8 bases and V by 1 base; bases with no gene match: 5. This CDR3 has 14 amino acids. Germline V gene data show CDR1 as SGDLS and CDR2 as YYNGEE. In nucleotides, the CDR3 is TGTGCCAGCAGCGTAAGCGGGAGAAGGGATGAGCAGTTCTTC. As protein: CASSVSGRRDEQFF.

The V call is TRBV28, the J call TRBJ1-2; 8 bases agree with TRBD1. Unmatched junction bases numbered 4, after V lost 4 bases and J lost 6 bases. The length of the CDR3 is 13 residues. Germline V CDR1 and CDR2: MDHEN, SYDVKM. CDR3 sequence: CASSSRGLDGYTF. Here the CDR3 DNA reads TGTGCCAGCAGTTCCAGGGGGCTGGATGGCTACACCTTC.

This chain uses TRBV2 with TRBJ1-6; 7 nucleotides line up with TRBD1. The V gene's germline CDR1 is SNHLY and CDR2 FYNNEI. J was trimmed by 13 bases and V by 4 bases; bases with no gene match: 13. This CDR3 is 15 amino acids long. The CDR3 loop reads CASSVYRGGTGPLHF. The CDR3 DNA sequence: TGTGCCAGCAGTGTATACAGGGGCGGTACGGGTCCCCTCCACTTT.

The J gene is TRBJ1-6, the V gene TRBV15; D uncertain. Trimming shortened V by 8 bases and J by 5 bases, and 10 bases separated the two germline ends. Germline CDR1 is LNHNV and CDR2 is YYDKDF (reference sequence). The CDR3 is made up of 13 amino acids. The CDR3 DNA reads TGTGCCACCCGAGCTCATCATAATTCACCCCTCCACTTT. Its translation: CATRAHHNSPLHF.

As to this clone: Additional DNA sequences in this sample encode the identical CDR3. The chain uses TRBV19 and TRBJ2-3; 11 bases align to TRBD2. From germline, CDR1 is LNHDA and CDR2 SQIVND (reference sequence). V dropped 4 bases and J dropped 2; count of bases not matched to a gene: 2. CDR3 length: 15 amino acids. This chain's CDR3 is CASSTLAGATDTQYF. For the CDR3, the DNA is TGTGCCAGTAGTACACTAGCGGGGGCCACAGATACGCAGTATTTT.

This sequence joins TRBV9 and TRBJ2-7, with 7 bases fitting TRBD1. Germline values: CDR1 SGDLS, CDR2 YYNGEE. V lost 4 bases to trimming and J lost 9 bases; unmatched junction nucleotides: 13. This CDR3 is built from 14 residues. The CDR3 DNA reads TGTGCCAGCAGCCCGGGGACAGTCTCCACAGGGCAGTACTTC. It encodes CASSPGTVSTGQYF.

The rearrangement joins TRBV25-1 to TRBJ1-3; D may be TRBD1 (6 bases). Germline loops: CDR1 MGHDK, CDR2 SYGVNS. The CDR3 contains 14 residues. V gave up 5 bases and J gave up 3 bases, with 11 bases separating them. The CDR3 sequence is CASSKQGYGNTIYF. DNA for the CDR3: TGTGCCAGCAGTAAGCAGGGGTATGGAAACACCATATATTTT.

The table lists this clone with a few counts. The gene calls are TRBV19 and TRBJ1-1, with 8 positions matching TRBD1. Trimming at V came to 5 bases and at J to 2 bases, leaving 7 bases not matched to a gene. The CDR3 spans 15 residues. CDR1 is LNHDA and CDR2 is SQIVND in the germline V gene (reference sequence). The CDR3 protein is CASSARTGYNTEAFF. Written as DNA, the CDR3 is TGTGCCAGTAGTGCCCGGACAGGGTACAACACTGAAGCTTTCTTT.

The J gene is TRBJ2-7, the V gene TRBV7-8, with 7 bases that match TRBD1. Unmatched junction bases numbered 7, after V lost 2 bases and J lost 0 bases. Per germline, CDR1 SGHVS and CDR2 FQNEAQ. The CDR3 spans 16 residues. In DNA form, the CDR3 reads TGTGCCAGCAGCTTACTAAATTCAGGGGGCTCCTACGAGCAGTACTTC. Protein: CASSLLNSGGSYEQYF.

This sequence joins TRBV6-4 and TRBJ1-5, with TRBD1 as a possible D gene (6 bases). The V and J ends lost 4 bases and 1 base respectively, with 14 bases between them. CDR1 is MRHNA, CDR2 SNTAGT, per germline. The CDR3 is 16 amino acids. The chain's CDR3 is CASSGSGGASNQPQHF. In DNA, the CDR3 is TGTGCCAGCAGTGGGAGCGGGGGGGCGAGCAATCAGCCCCAGCATTTT.

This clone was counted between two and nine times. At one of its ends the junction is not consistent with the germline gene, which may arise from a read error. CDR3 bases: TGTGCTAGCAGCTTGGAGCAGGGTGGTACCTACGAGCAGTACTTC. This gives the protein CASSLEQGGTYEQYF. The chain couples TRBV7-7 to TRBJ2-7; tentatively, D is TRBD1 (5 bases). Germline V gene lookup returns CDR1 SSHAT and CDR2 FNYEAQ (reference sequence). This CDR3 comprises 15 residues.

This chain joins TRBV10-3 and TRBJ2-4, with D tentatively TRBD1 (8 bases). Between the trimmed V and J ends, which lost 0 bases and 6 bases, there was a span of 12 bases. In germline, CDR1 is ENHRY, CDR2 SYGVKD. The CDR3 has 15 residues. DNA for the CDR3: TGTGCCATCAGTGAGTCTAACAGGGGGGGAAACATTCAGTACTTC. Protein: CAISESNRGGNIQYF.

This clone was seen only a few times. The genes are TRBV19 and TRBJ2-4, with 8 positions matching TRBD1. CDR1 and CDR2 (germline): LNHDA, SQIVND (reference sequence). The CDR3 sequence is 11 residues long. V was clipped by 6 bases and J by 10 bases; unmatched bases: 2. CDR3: CASRGQVIQYF. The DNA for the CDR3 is TGTGCCAGTAGGGGACAGGTGATTCAGTACTTC.

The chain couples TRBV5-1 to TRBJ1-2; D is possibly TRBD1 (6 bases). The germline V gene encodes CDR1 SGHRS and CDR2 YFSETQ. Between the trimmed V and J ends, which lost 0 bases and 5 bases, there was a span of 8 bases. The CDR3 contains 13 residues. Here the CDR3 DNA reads TGCGCCAGCAGCTTGGGGACAGTGTATGGCTACACCTTC. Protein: CASSLGTVYGYTF.

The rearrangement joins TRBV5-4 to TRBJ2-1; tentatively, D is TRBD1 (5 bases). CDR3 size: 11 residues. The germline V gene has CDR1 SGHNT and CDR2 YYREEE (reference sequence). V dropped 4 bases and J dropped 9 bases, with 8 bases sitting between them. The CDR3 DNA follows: TGTGCCAGCAGCGACGACAGTGAGCAGTTCTTC. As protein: CASSDDSEQFF. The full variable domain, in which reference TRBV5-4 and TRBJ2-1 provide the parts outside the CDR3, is ETGVTQSPTHLIKTRGQQVTLRCSSQSGHNTVSWYQQALGQGPQFIFQYYREEENGRGNFPPRFSGLQFPNYSSELNVNALELDDSALYLCASSDDSEQFFGPGTRLTVL.

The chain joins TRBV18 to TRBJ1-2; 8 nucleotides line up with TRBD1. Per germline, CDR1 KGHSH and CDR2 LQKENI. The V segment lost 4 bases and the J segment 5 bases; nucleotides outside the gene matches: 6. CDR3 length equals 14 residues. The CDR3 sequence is CASSQDRVGYGYTF. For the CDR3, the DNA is TGTGCCAGCTCACAGGACAGGGTGGGGTATGGCTACACCTTC.

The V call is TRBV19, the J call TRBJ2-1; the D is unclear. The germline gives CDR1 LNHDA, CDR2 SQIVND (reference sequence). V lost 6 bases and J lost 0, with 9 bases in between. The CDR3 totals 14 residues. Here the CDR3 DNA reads TGTGCCAGTAGGTGGCAGGTCTCCTACAATGAGCAGTTCTTC. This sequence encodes CASRWQVSYNEQFF.

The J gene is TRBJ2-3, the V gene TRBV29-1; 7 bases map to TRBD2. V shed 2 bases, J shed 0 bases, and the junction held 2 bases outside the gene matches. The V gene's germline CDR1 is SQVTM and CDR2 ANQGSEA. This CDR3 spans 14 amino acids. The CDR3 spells CSVERGVSTDTQYF. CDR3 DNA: TGCAGCGTTGAACGGGGGGTAAGCACAGATACGCAGTATTTT.

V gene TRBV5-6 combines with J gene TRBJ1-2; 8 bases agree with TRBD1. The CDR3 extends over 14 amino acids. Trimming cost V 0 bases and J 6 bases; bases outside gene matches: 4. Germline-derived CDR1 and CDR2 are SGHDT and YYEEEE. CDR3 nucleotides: TGTGCCAGCAGCTTGGGACCAGGGGGCGATGGCTACACCTTC. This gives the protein CASSLGPGGDGYTF.

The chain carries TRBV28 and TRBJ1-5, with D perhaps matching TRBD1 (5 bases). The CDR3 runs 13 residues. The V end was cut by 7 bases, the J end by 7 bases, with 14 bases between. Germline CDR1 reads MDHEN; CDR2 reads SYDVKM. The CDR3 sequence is CASILGLGQPQHF. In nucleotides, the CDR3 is TGTGCCAGCATTCTGGGGCTGGGGCAGCCCCAGCATTTT.

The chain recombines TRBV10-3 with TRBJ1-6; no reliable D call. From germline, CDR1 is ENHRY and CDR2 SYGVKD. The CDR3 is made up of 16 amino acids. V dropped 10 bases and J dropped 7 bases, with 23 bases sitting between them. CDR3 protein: CATHEPRSPVNSPLHF. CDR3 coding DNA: TGTGCCACACATGAACCGAGGAGCCCGGTAAATTCACCCCTCCACTTT.

The CDR3 spells CATSRDIGPQHF. In DNA form, the CDR3 reads TGTGCCACCAGCAGAGATATCGGGCCCCAGCATTTT. V and J are TRBV15 and TRBJ1-5; no clear D gene. V was pared by 0 bases and J by 9 bases, with 6 bases between. The germline CDR1 and CDR2 sequences are LNHNV and YYDKDF (reference sequence). The CDR3 contains 12 residues.

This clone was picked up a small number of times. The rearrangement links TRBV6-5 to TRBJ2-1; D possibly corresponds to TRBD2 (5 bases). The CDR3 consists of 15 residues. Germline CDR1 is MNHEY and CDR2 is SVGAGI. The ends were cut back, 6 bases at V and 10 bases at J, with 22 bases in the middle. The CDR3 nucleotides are TGTGCCAGCAGCCGTAGCGCCACCGGAGTCAGAGAGCAGTTCTTC. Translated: CASSRSATGVREQFF.

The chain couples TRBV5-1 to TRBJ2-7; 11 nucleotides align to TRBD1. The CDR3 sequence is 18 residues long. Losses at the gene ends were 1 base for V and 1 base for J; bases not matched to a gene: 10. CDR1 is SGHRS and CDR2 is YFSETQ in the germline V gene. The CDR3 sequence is CASSLMSRGTGGSYEQYF. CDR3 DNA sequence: TGCGCCAGCAGCTTGATGTCGCGAGGGACAGGGGGGTCCTACGAGCAGTACTTC.

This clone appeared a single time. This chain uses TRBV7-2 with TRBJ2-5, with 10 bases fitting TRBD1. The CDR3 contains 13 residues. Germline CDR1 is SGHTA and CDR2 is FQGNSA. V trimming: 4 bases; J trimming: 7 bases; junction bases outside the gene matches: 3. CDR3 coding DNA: TGTGCCAGCAGCTGGGACAGGGGTGTGACCCAGTACTTC. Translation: CASSWDRGVTQYF. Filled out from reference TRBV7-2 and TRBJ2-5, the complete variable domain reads GAGVSQSPSNKVTEKGKDVELRCDPISGHTALYWYRQSLGQGLEFLIYFQGNSAPDKSGLPSDRFSAERTGGSVSTLTIQRTQQEDSAVYLCASSWDRGVTQYFGPGTRLLVL.